This record looks at one TCR beta chain sequence and its context. Its cognate antigen has yet to be identified. No base-level quality is on record; no much larger clone is a single base apart. Whole blood was collected in K2EDTA tubes by collaborating institutions according to the institutions' own protocols. For TCRbeta analysis, collaborators shipped samples as frozen whole blood, isolated PBMCs, or DNA extracted from either of those sample types. The data stem from a study of blood T cell repertoires in COVID-19 (TCRdb year 2020). In the study overall: The collaborator samples originated in the United States, Italy and Spain and spanned the acute and convalescent phases of COVID-19. The prospective study material was composed of cDNA or gDNA derived from T cells, B-cell-depleted T cells, or PBMCs. The dataset comprised deeply sampled blood TCRbeta repertoires from subjects exposed to, actively infected with, or recovered from COVID-19. The repertoires were made available in a free public database intended to serve as a resource for research on the immune response to SARS-CoV-2. The samples were drawn from two sources: the first 160 participants of the ongoing ImmuneRACE study, and some 1,300 subjects contributed by 6 global collaborators. Nearly every sample came with metadata listing a de-identified subject ID, COVID-19 status, age in years and sex. Where available, HLA class I and class II types were obtained from metadata supplied by the sample provider rather than from assay-based typing. Study-wide findings and limitations: How much clinical and demographic metadata was included differed by source and by participant, and the metadata was provided uncurated.

The germline V end is reduced by 0 bases and the J end by 3 bases; junction bases left unmatched: 5. CDR1 and CDR2, looked up from the germline V gene (reference sequence), are MNHEY and SMNVEV. The CDR3 starts with the cysteine, ends with the phenylalanine, and has 16 residues. The CDR3 DNA has 48 bases and is translated from base 1. The immunoSEQ Assay, a bias-controlled multiplex PCR, was used to amplify TCRbeta CDR3 regions from genomic DNA. The original methods were these. The number of nucleated cells in each sample was estimated by amplification of reference gene primers within the assay. To quantify the absolute abundance of each unique TCRbeta CDR3 rearrangement, sequence reads were collapsed and filtered. Productive Simpson clonality was computed per sample as the square root of Simpson's diversity index over productive rearrangements. The source is immuneACCESS, and TCRdb retained only in-frame sequences with V and J called. Part of the clones is not carried over; for the studies checked, unresolved V genes explain less than half of this, and the remainder is unexplained. V and J calls and clone size follow that table, whereas D and trimming were derived from the DNA. This sample comprises tens of thousands of clones, over 75% of them detected only once. The top ten clonotypes cover around 12% of the sample.

The receptor's source is a man aged 65-85 years with active or convalescent COVID-19. This receptor chain uses TRBV27 and TRBJ2-7, and TRBD1 aligns with 10 junction nucleotides. Sequencing used peripheral blood. For the CDR3, the sequence is CASSLSMTGGIYEQYF. The DNA sequence is given as TGTGCCAGCAGTTTATCGATGACAGGGGGCATCTACGAGCAGTACTTC.